The rows below give T cell receptor beta chains drawn from one sample of a study of blood T cell repertoires in COVID-19. Produced via immunoSEQ multiplex PCR; TCRdb's table is partial and in-frame only. The repertoire consists of 40,000 to 60,000 clones, with 93% occurring once and the leading ten covering over 0.95%. Sequencing was carried out using peripheral blood. These receptors came from a man aged 55 to 70 with COVID-19, enrolled during active disease. Each CDR3 is given without its conserved first and last residue. D genes are given only for firm matches.

V: TRBV19
D: .
J: TRBJ2-7
CDR3: ASSQGPGRTYEQY

V: TRBV7-9
D: TRBD1
J: TRBJ1-6
CDR3: ASSLIFGPGQANSPLH

V: TRBV3-1/TRBV3-2
D: .
J: TRBJ1-3
CDR3: ASSQDQGNTIY

V: TRBV6-1
D: .
J: TRBJ1-2
CDR3: ASSEGVPRLGGYT

V: TRBV10-1
D: .
J: TRBJ2-7
CDR3: ASSPGISYEQY

V: TRBV27
D: TRBD1
J: TRBJ2-7
CDR3: ASRGQLSYEQY

V: TRBV18
D: .
J: TRBJ1-1
CDR3: ASSQVSDTEAF

V: TRBV18
D: TRBD2
J: TRBJ2-5
CDR3: ASSRPGTSQETQY

V: TRBV6-5
D: TRBD1
J: TRBJ2-2
CDR3: ASTYSTGGTGELF

V: TRBV5-5
D: .
J: TRBJ2-7
CDR3: ASSGTMAGNNEQY

V: TRBV24-1
D: TRBD1
J: TRBJ2-3
CDR3: ATSDHGQGEDTQY

V: TRBV10-3
D: .
J: TRBJ1-5
CDR3: AISESANDQPQH

V: TRBV10-3
D: TRBD1
J: TRBJ1-5
CDR3: AISRDRDYQPQH

V: TRBV3-1/TRBV3-2
D: TRBD2
J: TRBJ2-1
CDR3: ASGLAGYNEQF

V: TRBV5-1
D: .
J: TRBJ1-5
CDR3: ASSLGQGGQPQH

V: TRBV6-4
D: .
J: TRBJ1-1
CDR3: ASSQQSGLNTEAF

V: TRBV4-1
D: .
J: TRBJ2-7
CDR3: ASSLRRSGYSSYEQY

V: TRBV19
D: .
J: TRBJ1-5
CDR3: ASSMWGGSNQPQH

V: TRBV30
D: TRBD1
J: TRBJ1-1
CDR3: AWSSRDRESTEAF

V: TRBV11-2
D: TRBD1
J: TRBJ1-3
CDR3: ASSLEGDRGLVGNTIY

V: TRBV3-1/TRBV3-2
D: .
J: TRBJ1-2
CDR3: ASSHASAANYGYT

V: TRBV11-2
D: .
J: TRBJ2-7
CDR3: ASTRDTAYEQY

V: TRBV9
D: .
J: TRBJ1-1
CDR3: ASSGGSGIGEAF

V: TRBV15
D: TRBD1
J: TRBJ2-7
CDR3: ATSSDRGRDYEQY

V: TRBV5-1
D: .
J: TRBJ2-7
CDR3: ASSWDKPSYEQY

V: TRBV30
D: .
J: TRBJ1-2
CDR3: AWSPGRARPNYGYT

V: TRBV10-3
D: .
J: TRBJ1-1
CDR3: AISESGPALTEAF

V: TRBV5-6
D: TRBD1
J: TRBJ1-3
CDR3: ASSLPRGPGNTIY

V: TRBV28
D: TRBD1
J: TRBJ1-2
CDR3: ASRPGGRGYT

V: TRBV27
D: .
J: TRBJ1-2
CDR3: ASSLTGRGGIYGYT

V: TRBV6-5
D: TRBD2
J: TRBJ2-1
CDR3: ASSSGAGGSHEQF

V: TRBV9
D: .
J: TRBJ2-1
CDR3: ASSPKTGDSSYNEQF

V: TRBV5-1
D: TRBD2
J: TRBJ2-5
CDR3: ASSLGPAGIQETQY

V: TRBV2
D: .
J: TRBJ1-5
CDR3: ASSVGVSWQPQH

V: TRBV28
D: TRBD1
J: TRBJ2-2
CDR3: ASSLGTGGPTGELF

V: TRBV9
D: .
J: TRBJ1-6
CDR3: ASSFRGTGDNSPLH

V: TRBV19
D: .
J: TRBJ1-1
CDR3: ASSAFGPTFEAF

V: TRBV21-1
D: .
J: TRBJ2-2
CDR3: ASSKTFGGLAAMNTGELF

V: TRBV6-1
D: TRBD1
J: TRBJ1-2
CDR3: ASSEDPRTGWDT

V: TRBV7-2
D: TRBD1
J: TRBJ1-2
CDR3: ASSLETGGGYGYT

V: TRBV28
D: TRBD2
J: TRBJ2-5
CDR3: ASSPRLAGGQETQY